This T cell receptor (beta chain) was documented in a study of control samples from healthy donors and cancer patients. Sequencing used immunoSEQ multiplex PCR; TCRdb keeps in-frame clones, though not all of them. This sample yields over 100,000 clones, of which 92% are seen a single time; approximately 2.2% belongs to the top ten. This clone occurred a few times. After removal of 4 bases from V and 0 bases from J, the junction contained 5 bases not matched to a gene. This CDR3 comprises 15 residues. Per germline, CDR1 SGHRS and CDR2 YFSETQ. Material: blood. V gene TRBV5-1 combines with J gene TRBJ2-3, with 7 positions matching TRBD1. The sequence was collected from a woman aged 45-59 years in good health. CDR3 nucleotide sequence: TGCGCCAGCAGCATGGGGACAGCTAGCACAGATACGCAGTATTTT. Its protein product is CASSMGTASTDTQYF.